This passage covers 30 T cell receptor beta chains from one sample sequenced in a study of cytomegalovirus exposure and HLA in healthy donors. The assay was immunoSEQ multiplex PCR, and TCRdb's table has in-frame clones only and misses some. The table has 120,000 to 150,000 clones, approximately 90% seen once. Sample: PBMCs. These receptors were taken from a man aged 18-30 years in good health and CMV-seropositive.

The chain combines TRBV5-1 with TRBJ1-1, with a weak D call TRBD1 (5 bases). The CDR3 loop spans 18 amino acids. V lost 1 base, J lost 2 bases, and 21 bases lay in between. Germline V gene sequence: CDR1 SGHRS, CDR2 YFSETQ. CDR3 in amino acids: CASSLWKSDSRPNTEAFF. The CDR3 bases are TGCGCCAGCAGCTTGTGGAAGTCCGACAGCCGCCCTAACACTGAAGCTTTCTTT.

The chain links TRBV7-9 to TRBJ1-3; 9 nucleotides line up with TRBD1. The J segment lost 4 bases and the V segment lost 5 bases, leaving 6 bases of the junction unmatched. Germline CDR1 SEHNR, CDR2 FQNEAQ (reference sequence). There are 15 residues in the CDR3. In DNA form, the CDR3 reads TGTGCCAGCAGCAGGGGGACAGGGATAGGAAACACCATATATTTT. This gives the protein CASSRGTGIGNTIYF.

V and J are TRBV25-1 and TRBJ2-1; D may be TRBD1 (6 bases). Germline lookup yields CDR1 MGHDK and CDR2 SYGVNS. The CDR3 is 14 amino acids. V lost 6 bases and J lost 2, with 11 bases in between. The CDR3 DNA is TGTGCCAGCAGCCGGGACACCACCTACAATGAGCAGTTCTTC. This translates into CASSRDTTYNEQFF.

The CDR3 nucleotides are TGTGCCAGCAGCAGTTCGGGGGGCACTGAAGCTTTCTTT. Translation: CASSSSGGTEAFF. V gene TRBV9 combines with J gene TRBJ1-1; tentative D call: TRBD1 (5 bases). CDR3 length: 13 amino acids. Germline V gene sequence: CDR1 SGDLS, CDR2 YYNGEE. With 4 bases removed from V and 4 bases from J, the gap between germline ends came to 11 bases.

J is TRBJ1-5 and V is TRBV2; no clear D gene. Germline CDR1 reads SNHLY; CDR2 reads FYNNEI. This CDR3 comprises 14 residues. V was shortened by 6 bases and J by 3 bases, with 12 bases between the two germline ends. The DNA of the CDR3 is TGTGCCAGCAGCGGGGATAGTAACAATCAGCCCCAGCATTTT. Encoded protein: CASSGDSNNQPQHF.

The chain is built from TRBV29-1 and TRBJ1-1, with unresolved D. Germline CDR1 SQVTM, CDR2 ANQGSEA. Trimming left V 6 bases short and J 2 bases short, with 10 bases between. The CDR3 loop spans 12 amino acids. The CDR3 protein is CSVRRGNTEAFF. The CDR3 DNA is TGCAGCGTCCGACGGGGTAACACTGAAGCTTTCTTT.

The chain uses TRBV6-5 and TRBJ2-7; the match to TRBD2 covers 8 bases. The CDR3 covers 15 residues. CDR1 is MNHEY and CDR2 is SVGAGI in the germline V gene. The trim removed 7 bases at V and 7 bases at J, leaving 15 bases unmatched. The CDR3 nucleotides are TGTGCCAGCATTCAGACTAGCGCCCCCGGAGGGGAGCAGTACTTC. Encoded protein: CASIQTSAPGGEQYF.

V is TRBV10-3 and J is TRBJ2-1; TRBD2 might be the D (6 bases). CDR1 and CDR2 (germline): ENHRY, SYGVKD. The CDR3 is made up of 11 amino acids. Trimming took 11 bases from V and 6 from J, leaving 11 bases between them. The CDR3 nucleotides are TGTGCCGTCGGGAGAGGCAATGAGCAGTTCTTC. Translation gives CAVGRGNEQFF.

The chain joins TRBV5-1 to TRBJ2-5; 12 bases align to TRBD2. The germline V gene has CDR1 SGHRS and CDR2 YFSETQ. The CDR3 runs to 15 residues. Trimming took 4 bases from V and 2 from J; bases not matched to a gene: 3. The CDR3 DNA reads TGCGCCAGCAGCAAAGGACTAGCGGGACAAGAGACCCAGTACTTC. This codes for CASSKGLAGQETQYF.

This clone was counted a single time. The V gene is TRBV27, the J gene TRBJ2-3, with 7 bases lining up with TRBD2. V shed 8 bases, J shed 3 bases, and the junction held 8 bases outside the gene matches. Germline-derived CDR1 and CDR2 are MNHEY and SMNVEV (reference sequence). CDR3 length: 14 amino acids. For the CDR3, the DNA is TGTGCCAGCCGACCGGGAGGCCGGACAGATACGCAGTATTTT. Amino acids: CASRPGGRTDTQYF.

CDR3 in DNA: TGTGCCAGCAGCGCCTCTAGCGGGGGGGCGGAAGATACGCAGTATTTT. This translates into CASSASSGGAEDTQYF. The chain has TRBV9 and TRBJ2-3; 12 bases map to TRBD2. From germline, CDR1 is SGDLS and CDR2 YYNGEE. The junction had 7 bases not matched to a gene; V was cut back by 3 bases and J by 5 bases. The CDR3 spans 16 residues. Complete variable domain (other parts from reference TRBV9 and TRBJ2-3): DSGVTQTPKHLITATGQRVTLRCSPRSGDLSVYWYQQSLDQGLQFLIQYYNGEERAKGNILERFSAQQFPDLHSELNLSSLELGDSALYFCASSASSGGAEDTQYFGPGTRLTVL.

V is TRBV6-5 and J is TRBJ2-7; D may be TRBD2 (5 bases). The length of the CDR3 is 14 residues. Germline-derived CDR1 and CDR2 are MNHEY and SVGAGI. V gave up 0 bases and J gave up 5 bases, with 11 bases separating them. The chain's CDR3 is CASSYSGLTDEQYF. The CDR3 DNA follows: TGTGCCAGCAGTTACTCCGGACTTACCGACGAGCAGTACTTC.

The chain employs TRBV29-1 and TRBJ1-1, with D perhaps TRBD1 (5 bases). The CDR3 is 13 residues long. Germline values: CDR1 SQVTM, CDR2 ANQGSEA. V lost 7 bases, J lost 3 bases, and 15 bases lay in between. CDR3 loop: CSAVMQGDTEAFF. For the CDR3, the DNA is TGCAGCGCCGTGATGCAAGGGGACACTGAAGCTTTCTTT.

DNA of the CDR3: TGTGCCAGCAGTTCGCGGGGTCCGGAGCAGTTCTTC. This gives the protein CASSSRGPEQFF. The chain carries TRBV6-5 and TRBJ2-1; possible D gene TRBD2, 6 bases. Trimming stripped 4 bases from V and 10 bases from J, with 11 bases between. The length of the CDR3 is 12 residues. The germline V gene has CDR1 MNHEY and CDR2 SVGAGI.

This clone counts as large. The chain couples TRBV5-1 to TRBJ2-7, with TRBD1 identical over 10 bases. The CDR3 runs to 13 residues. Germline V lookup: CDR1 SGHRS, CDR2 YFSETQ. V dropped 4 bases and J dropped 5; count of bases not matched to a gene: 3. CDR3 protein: CASSVTGGHEQYF. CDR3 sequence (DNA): TGCGCCAGCAGCGTGACAGGGGGCCACGAGCAGTACTTC.

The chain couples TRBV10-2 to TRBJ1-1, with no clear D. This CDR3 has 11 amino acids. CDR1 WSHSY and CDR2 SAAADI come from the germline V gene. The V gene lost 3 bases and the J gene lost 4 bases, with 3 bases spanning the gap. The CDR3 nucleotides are TGCGCCAGCAGTGATAGCACTGAAGCTTTCTTT. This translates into CASSDSTEAFF.

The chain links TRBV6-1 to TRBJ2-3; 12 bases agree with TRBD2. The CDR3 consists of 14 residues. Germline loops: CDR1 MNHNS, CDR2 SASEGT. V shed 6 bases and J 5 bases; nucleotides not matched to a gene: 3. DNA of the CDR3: TGTGCCAGCAGCGGACTAGCGGGGATAGATACGCAGTATTTT. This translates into CASSGLAGIDTQYF.

In DNA, the CDR3 is TGTGCCAGCAGCTTCCAGGGCACAGATACGCAGTATTTT. This sequence encodes CASSFQGTDTQYF. The chain combines TRBV11-3 with TRBJ2-3; D is undetermined. CDR1 SGHNT and CDR2 YENEEA come from the germline V gene. The CDR3 has 13 residues. Deletions cut 3 bases from V and 1 base from J, with 5 bases between.

The CDR3, as DNA: TGTGCCAGCAGACCCACTACTTCTAGCACAGATACGCAGTATTTT. This gives the protein CASRPTTSSTDTQYF. The V call is TRBV4-2, the J call TRBJ2-3; D remains unclear. This CDR3 region has 15 residues. Trimming left V 6 bases short and J 0 bases short, with 13 bases between. Germline V gene lookup returns CDR1 LGHNA and CDR2 YNFKEQ.

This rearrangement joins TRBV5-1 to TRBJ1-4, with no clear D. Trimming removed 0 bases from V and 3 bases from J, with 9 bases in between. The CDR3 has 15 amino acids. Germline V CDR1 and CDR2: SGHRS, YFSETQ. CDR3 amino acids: CASSLANSPNEKLFF. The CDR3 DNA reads TGCGCCAGCAGCTTGGCCAACAGTCCTAATGAAAAACTGTTTTTT.

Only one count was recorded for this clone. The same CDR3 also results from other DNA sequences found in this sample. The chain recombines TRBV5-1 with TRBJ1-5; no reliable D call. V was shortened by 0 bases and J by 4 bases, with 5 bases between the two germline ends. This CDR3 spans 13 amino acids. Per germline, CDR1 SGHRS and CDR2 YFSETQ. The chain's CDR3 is CASSLAGNQPQHF. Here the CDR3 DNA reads TGCGCCAGCAGCTTGGCGGGGAATCAGCCCCAGCATTTT. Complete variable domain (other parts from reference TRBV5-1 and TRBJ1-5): KAGVTQTPRYLIKTRGQQVTLSCSPISGHRSVSWYQQTPGQGLQFLFEYFSETQRNKGNFPGRFSGRQFSNSRSEMNVSTLELGDSALYLCASSLAGNQPQHFGDGTRLSIL.

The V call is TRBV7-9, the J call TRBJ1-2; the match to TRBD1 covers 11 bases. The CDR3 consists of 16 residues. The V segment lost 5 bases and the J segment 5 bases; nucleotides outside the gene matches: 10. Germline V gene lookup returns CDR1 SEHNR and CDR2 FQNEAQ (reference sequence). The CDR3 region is CASSARGQGEEYGYTF. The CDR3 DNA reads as TGTGCCAGCAGCGCTAGGGGACAGGGGGAAGAGTATGGCTACACCTTC.

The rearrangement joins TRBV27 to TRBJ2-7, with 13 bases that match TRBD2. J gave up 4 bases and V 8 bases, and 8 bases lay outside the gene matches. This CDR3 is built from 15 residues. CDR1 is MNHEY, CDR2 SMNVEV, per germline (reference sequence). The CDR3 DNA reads TGTGCCAGCGGGTACGCGGGACTAGCGGGATACGAGCAGTACTTC. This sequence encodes CASGYAGLAGYEQYF.

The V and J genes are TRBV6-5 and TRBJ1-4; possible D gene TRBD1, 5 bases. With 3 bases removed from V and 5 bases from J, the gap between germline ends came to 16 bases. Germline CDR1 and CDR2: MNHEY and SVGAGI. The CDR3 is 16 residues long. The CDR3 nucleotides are TGTGCCAGCAGTTATCGTTCAGGGCAAGAGAATGAAAAACTGTTTTTT. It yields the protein CASSYRSGQENEKLFF.

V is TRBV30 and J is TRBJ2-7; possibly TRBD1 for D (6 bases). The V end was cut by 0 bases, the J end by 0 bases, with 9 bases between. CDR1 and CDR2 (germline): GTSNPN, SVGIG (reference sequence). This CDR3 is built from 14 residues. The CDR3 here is CAWSVGTISYEQYF. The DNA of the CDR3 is TGTGCCTGGAGTGTAGGGACAATCTCCTACGAGCAGTACTTC.

In DNA form, the CDR3 reads TGTGCCAGCAGTGGGAGGACTGAAGCTTTCTTT. It specifies CASSGRTEAFF. The chain couples TRBV2 to TRBJ1-1; no clear D gene. Germline values: CDR1 SNHLY, CDR2 FYNNEI. V shed 4 bases and J shed 5 bases, with 5 bases lying between them. There are 11 residues in the CDR3.

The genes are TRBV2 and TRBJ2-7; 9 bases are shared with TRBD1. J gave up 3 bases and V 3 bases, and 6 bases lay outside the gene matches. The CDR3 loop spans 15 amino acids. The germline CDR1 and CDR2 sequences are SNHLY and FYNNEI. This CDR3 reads CASSDVTGGNYEQYF. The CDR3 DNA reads TGTGCCAGCAGTGACGTGACAGGGGGGAACTACGAGCAGTACTTC. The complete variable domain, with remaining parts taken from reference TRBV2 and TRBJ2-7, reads EPEVTQTPSHQVTQMGQEVILRCVPISNHLYFYWYRQILGQKVEFLVSFYNNEISEKSEIFDDQFSVERPDGSNFTLKIRSTKLEDSAMYFCASSDVTGGNYEQYFGPGTRLTVT.

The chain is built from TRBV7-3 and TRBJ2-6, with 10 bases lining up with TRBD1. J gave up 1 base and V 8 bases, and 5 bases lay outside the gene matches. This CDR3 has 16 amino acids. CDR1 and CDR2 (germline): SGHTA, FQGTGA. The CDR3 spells CASRTGGNSGANVLTF. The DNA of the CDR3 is TGTGCCAGCCGGACAGGGGGAAATTCTGGGGCCAACGTCCTGACTTTC.

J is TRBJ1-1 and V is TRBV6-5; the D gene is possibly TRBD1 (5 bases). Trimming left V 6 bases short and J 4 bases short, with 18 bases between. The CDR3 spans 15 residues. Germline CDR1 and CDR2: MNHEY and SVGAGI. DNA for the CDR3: TGTGCCAGCAGGCAGGGCGGGATATCGCGCACTGAAGCTTTCTTT. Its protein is CASRQGGISRTEAFF.

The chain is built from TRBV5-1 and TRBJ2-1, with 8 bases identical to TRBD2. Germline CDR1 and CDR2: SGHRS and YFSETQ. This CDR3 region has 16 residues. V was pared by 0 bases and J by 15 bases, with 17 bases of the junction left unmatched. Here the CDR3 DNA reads TGCGCCAGCAGCTTGGAGTTGGGAGTAGCGGGGTCCCAGGGGTTCTTC. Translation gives CASSLELGVAGSQGFF.